A single TCR beta chain is shown here with its context. The method was immunoSEQ multiplex PCR; TCRdb's version includes in-frame clones alone and lacks a portion of them. The sample records about 56,000 clones, approximately 91% being singletons. The data belong to a study of T cell changes during pregnancy in multiple sclerosis. The source material was CD4+ T cells from peripheral blood mononuclear cells, sampled in the third trimester of pregnancy. This TCR was sampled from a female donor with multiple sclerosis, enrolled in a pregnancy study.

CDR3 in DNA: TGTGCCAGCAGTTACTCTACAGGGTTCACTGAAGCTTTCTTT. Translating gives CASSYSTGFTEAFF. The chain has TRBV6-5 and TRBJ1-1; perhaps TRBD1 as D (6 bases). The CDR3 is made up of 14 amino acids. From germline, CDR1 is MNHEY and CDR2 SVGAGI. V was shortened by 0 bases and J by 4 bases, with 9 bases between the two germline ends.